This T cell receptor (beta chain) was documented in a study of radiotherapy plus CTLA-4 blockade in lung cancer. General study points: Researchers report tumor-derived TCR clones expanding in blood after radiotherapy plus ipilimumab.

About this clone: As yet, its antigen is unknown.

Germline loops: CDR1 MNHEY, CDR2 SMNVEV (reference sequence). The V gene lost 0 bases and the J gene lost 4 bases, with 12 bases spanning the gap. The CDR3 has 15 residues. Focal radiation and CTLA-4 blockade (ipilimumab) were tested in chemo-refractory metastatic non-small-cell lung cancer patients. This table comes from immunoSEQ multiplex PCR, and its TCRdb copy is limited to in-frame clones, with some not included. This sample has approximately 85,000 clones; under 85% occur once, and the top ten carry about 14%. This sample comprised peripheral blood, obtained from a patient treated with radiotherapy plus ipilimumab. The source is a human donor with non-small cell lung cancer that progressed on radiotherapy plus ipilimumab. J is TRBJ1-1 and V is TRBV27, with a tentative D call TRBD1 (5 bases). In nucleotides, the CDR3 is TGTGCCAGCAGTTTATCGCCTTGGGGGACCACTGAAGCTTTCTTT. Residues: CASSLSPWGTTEAFF.